The 7 T cell receptor beta chains below come from one sample, sequenced in a study of blood T cell repertoires in COVID-19. Sequencing used immunoSEQ multiplex PCR; TCRdb keeps in-frame clones, though not all of them. Among some 250,000 clones listed, about nine tenths were seen once. The sequencing input was PBMCs or T cells enriched from blood (not recorded which). The source is a woman under 40 with acute COVID-19.

The gene calls are TRBV19 and TRBJ2-1, with 7 bases matching TRBD1. Per the germline V gene, CDR1 is LNHDA and CDR2 is SQIVND (reference sequence). After removal of 2 bases from V and 5 bases from J, the junction contained 9 bases not matched to a gene. This CDR3 spans 16 amino acids. The CDR3 DNA reads TGTGCCAGTAGTATAATAGGGGGCAGGGTGAACAATGAGCAGTTCTTC. Translation gives CASSIIGGRVNNEQFF.

The chain employs TRBV30 and TRBJ1-2; D perhaps matches TRBD1 (6 bases). CDR3 length: 13 amino acids. Between the trimmed V and J ends, which lost 7 bases and 3 bases, there was a span of 15 bases. The germline gives CDR1 GTSNPN, CDR2 SVGIG (reference sequence). The CDR3 region has the DNA TGTGCCTACCGGTCGGACAGCTACTATGGCTACACCTTC. It is translated as CAYRSDSYYGYTF.

The rearrangement uses TRBV28 and TRBJ2-2; 7 bases match TRBD1. Germline assignment: CDR1 MDHEN and CDR2 SYDVKM. Losses at the gene ends were 6 bases for V and 3 bases for J; bases not matched to a gene: 7. There are 15 residues in the CDR3. CDR3 nucleotides: TGTGCCAGCAGACAAGGGGGCGCAGACACCGGGGAGCTGTTTTTT. Its translation: CASRQGGADTGELFF.

The chain couples TRBV5-5 to TRBJ1-2; D unclear. CDR1 is SGHKS, CDR2 YYEKEE, per germline (reference sequence). V lost 4 bases and J 8 bases, leaving 12 bases between the germline ends. The CDR3 loop spans 12 amino acids. CDR3 sequence (DNA): TGTGCCAGCAGCCCTTCTCTAGAAGGCTACACCTTC. Protein: CASSPSLEGYTF.

The chain joins TRBV30 to TRBJ2-2, with 8 nucleotides matching TRBD2. Looked up from germline, CDR1 is GTSNPN and CDR2 is SVGIG (reference sequence). The CDR3 has 16 amino acids. With V trimmed by 3 bases and J by 5 bases, 11 bases remained unmatched. The CDR3 sequence: CAWSLQPGGRTGELFF. As DNA, the CDR3 is TGTGCCTGGAGCCTCCAACCGGGGGGGCGAACCGGGGAGCTGTTTTTT.

This chain connects TRBV6-4 to TRBJ1-5; D may be TRBD1 (6 bases). The V gene lost 6 bases and the J gene lost 5 bases, with 14 bases spanning the gap. Germline-derived CDR1 and CDR2 are MRHNA and SNTAGT. This CDR3 has 14 residues. The CDR3 DNA reads TGTGCCAGCAGCGAAACTTACAGGGATCAGCCCCAGCATTTT. Residues: CASSETYRDQPQHF.

The chain joins TRBV5-4 to TRBJ2-1, with TRBD2 as a possible D gene (5 bases). There are 13 residues in the CDR3. Germline V gene lookup returns CDR1 SGHNT and CDR2 YYREEE (reference sequence). V was trimmed by 1 base and J by 9 bases, leaving 11 bases between them. The CDR3 here is CASSLFEGGEQFF. CDR3 DNA sequence: TGTGCCAGCAGCTTGTTTGAGGGCGGTGAGCAGTTCTTC.